This T cell receptor beta chain was captured by sequencing in a study of spatial heterogeneity in lung cancer (dated by TCRdb to the late 2010s). For the wider study: Donors were 70 or so patients with early-stage, untreated non-small cell lung cancer from the lung TRACERx cohort. At surgery, 220 tumor regions, 64 matched nontumor lung samples and some 54 PBMC samples were TCR-sequenced for both alpha and beta chains. In the raw uncorrected reads, each unique combination of TCR and UMI appeared more than ten times on average. Beta-chain transcripts were consistently detected in greater numbers than alpha-chain transcripts, which likely reflects a higher abundance of beta-chain transcripts. TCR alpha and beta repertoires were quantitatively compared across multiple tumor regions, matched nontumor lung and blood in non-small cell lung cancer. Nonsynonymous mutation counts, determined by whole-exome sequencing of tumor tissue, were related to features of the TCR repertoire. Follow-up PBMC samples were sequenced whenever available, and the median time to follow-up was 2 to 3 years after resection. On the study overall, not on this receptor specifically: Confirming at a functional level the hypothesis that regional TCRs recognize regional mutations was considered to require additional single-cell paired TCR alpha and beta sequencing. Ubiquitous expanded tumor TCRs were found in blood more often at tumor resection than at routine follow-up. Comparisons of baseline and follow-up blood repertoires included only 14 patients.

Libraries were prepared through 5' RACE. Sequenced using a NextSeq 500. In the TCR library protocol, a unique molecular identifier was attached to each TCR cDNA molecule so that PCR and sequencing errors could be corrected. Turning to the authors' computational methods: TCR identification, UMI-based error correction and CDR3 extraction were all carried out with Decombinator tools. TCRs above a frequency of 2 per 1,000, corresponding to the top 1% of the tumor frequency distribution, were defined as expanded. Renyi diversity was computed with the R vegan package after each repertoire had been subsampled 100 times to 5,000 TCRs. CDR3 similarity networks were built from amino acid triplet string-kernel similarity, with CDR3s being connected when pairwise similarity was above 0.82. The public reads were run again by TCRdb, first through fastp at Q25 and then through MiXCR, and only productive beta chains were kept. Entries are consolidated by CDR3 protein sequence, retaining the most common genes and DNA. V and J calls and clone size were set by TCRdb, not the authors. This sample has some 46,000 distinct CDR3 sequences in its table, and over 9.5% of those were observed once. The ten largest clonotypes hold roughly 32% of the sample.

Concerning this clonotype: Its binding antigen is unknown. No quality values exist for individual bases; no much larger clone is one base distant.

Sample time point, as interpreted from the label and publication: blood at routine non-recurrence follow-up after resection. TCR sequencing used whole RNA extracted from tumor and nontumor lung tissue, or from cryopreserved PBMC samples, without cell sorting. Only patients for whom sufficient RNA was available from at least two tumor regions were selected for TCR sequencing. Including cysteine and phenylalanine, the CDR3 has 13 amino acids. Left in the record is the CDR3 DNA by itself, 39 bases read in frame from the first base. V is shortened by 8 bases, J by 1 base, and the region joining them spans 11 bases.

The receptor chain draws on TRBV12-3 or TRBV12-4 and TRBJ1-1; confidence is insufficient to name the D gene. The source was PBMCs, collected at follow-up. The clonotype originates from a male donor with early-stage non-small cell lung cancer. CDR3 loop: CASHRARNTEAFF. The DNA is as follows: TGTGCCAGCCACCGAGCCCGGAACACTGAAGCTTTCTTT.